This entry is about one T cell receptor beta chain. This receptor's antigen is unknown. The germline V gene specifies ENHRY as CDR1 and SYGVKD as CDR2. Spanning cysteine to phenylalanine, the CDR3 consists of 14 amino acids. No nucleotide data were recorded. HCMV-specific IgG was detected in serum with a commercial ELISA kit to determine HCMV serostatus. Ficoll density gradient centrifugation was used to isolate peripheral blood mononuclear cells from blood. This record comes from a study of T cells expressing NK-cell markers (dated by TCRdb to the early 2020s). In the study overall: Three sorted T-cell subsets (CD3+CD56+NKG2C+, CD3+CD56+NKG2C- and CD3+CD56-NKG2C+) from seven to nine donors had their TCR beta-chain repertoires profiled. Seven of the eight sequenced donors were HCMV-seropositive and one was HCMV-seronegative. The eight sequenced donors were randomly selected healthy volunteers, three men and five women. The libraries were sequenced on Illumina HiSeq 2000/2500, MiSeq or NextSeq, producing 2 x 150 bp reads.

Instrument used: Illumina HiSeq 2000. TCR beta cDNA libraries were prepared using 5'RACE template switching, which introduced a universal primer site and unique molecular identifiers. cDNA synthesis was primed from the TCR beta constant segment, followed by two successive PCR amplification steps. The study's own analysis went as follows. MIGEC was used to demultiplex reads and group the reads by UMI, and MiTCR was used to assemble and quantify clonotypes. To remove erroneous sequences, TCR cDNA sequences were retained only when supported by two or more reads. The tcR package was used for downstream repertoire analysis, and clonotypes were matched between fractions using CDR3 nucleotide sequence together with V segment. VDJmatch was used to annotate antigen specificity against VDJdb, with one amino acid substitution allowed in CDR3. Following TCRdb reprocessing, every CDR3 protein sequence forms one entry, and DNA is not provided. Clone size and V and J calls follow TCRdb, not the original study. This sample's table carries roughly 420,000 distinct CDR3 sequences. 7.3% of the sample lies in the top ten.

Overall study results and their limits: In several donors, the dominant CD3+CD56+NKG2C+ clonotypes were among the top 10 CD8+ clonotypes and accounted for about 1.0-7.5% of CD8+ T cells. Whether the expanded NKG2C-expressing T cell clones were specific for HCMV antigens remained unclear. Those dominant clonotypes were again the most abundant among CD3+CD56-NKG2C+ cells in four donors, at 28.3-60.1%.

This TCR came from a woman between 18 and 70 years old in good health. The receptor chain draws on TRBV10-3 and TRBJ2-7; TCRdb's D call, TRBD1, is unchecked because there is no DNA. The sequencing input was blood T cells: a sorted CD56 or NKG2C T cell subset, CD4+ or CD8+ T cells, or bulk PBMC T cells (not recorded which). CDR3 region: CAIRGDPFPYEQYF.